This is a list of T cell receptor beta chains from one sample in a study of T cell clonotyping in hematopoietic cell transplantation. Profiled with immunoSEQ multiplex PCR; TCRdb holds only in-frame clones, not every one. Found here are more than 55,000 clones, around 94% of them singletons; the top ten hold 1.5% to 2%. Material for sequencing was peripheral blood mononuclear cells. These receptors all come from a man aged 50 to 59 in good health. Some clones in this sample may be carry-over from other donors' samples. Each CDR3 is given with its conserved first and last residue. Each record gives: J gene, D gene, clone size, V gene, CDR3 protein, CDR3 DNA. A D gene is named only where the DNA matches it firmly. Clone size is shown for a subset of rows, as once, few, many or a class of expanded clone.

J gene: TRBJ2-2; D gene: -; clone size: -; V gene: TRBV6-5; CDR3 protein: CATNAGVNTGELFF; CDR3 DNA: TGTGCCACCAACGCCGGGGTAAACACCGGGGAGCTGTTTTTT
J gene: TRBJ1-1; D gene: -; clone size: -; V gene: TRBV27; CDR3 protein: CASSLIGPGATEAFF; CDR3 DNA: TGTGCCAGCAGTTTAATAGGACCGGGGGCCACTGAAGCTTTCTTT
J gene: TRBJ2-7; D gene: TRBD1; clone size: -; V gene: TRBV5-6; CDR3 protein: CASSFLTGGLDEQYF; CDR3 DNA: TGTGCCAGCAGCTTCTTGACAGGGGGTCTCGACGAGCAGTACTTC
J gene: TRBJ1-1; D gene: -; clone size: -; V gene: TRBV9; CDR3 protein: CASSVSPSIMNTEAFF; CDR3 DNA: TGTGCCAGCAGCGTATCACCCTCAATCATGAACACTGAAGCTTTCTTT
J gene: TRBJ1-1; D gene: TRBD1; clone size: -; V gene: TRBV6-5; CDR3 protein: CASREDRGYNTEAFF; CDR3 DNA: TGTGCCAGCAGGGAGGACAGGGGATACAACACTGAAGCTTTCTTT
J gene: TRBJ2-5; D gene: -; clone size: -; V gene: TRBV27; CDR3 protein: CASSYSGLETQYF; CDR3 DNA: TGTGCCAGCAGTTATTCGGGGTTAGAGACCCAGTACTTC
J gene: TRBJ1-1; D gene: -; clone size: -; V gene: TRBV9; CDR3 protein: CASSEGVSTEAFF; CDR3 DNA: TGTGCCAGCAGCGAGGGGGTGAGCACTGAAGCTTTCTTT
J gene: TRBJ2-7; D gene: TRBD2; clone size: -; V gene: TRBV15; CDR3 protein: CATSREAIGLAGGNEQYF; CDR3 DNA: TGTGCCACCAGCAGAGAAGCAATCGGACTAGCGGGGGGAAACGAGCAGTACTTC
J gene: TRBJ2-3; D gene: -; clone size: -; V gene: TRBV6-1; CDR3 protein: CASSDGPGNTDTQYF; CDR3 DNA: TGTGCCAGCAGTGATGGCCCGGGGAACACAGATACGCAGTATTTT
J gene: TRBJ2-5; D gene: -; clone size: -; V gene: TRBV5-1; CDR3 protein: CASSLAGHNFQETQYF; CDR3 DNA: TGCGCCAGCAGCTTGGCGGGACATAACTTCCAAGAGACCCAGTACTTC
J gene: TRBJ1-1; D gene: -; clone size: -; V gene: TRBV20-1; CDR3 protein: CSASQVEAFF; CDR3 DNA: TGCAGTGCTAGTCAGGTTGAAGCTTTCTTT
J gene: TRBJ1-2; D gene: -; clone size: -; V gene: TRBV10-3; CDR3 protein: CAISEVPLPPFNYGYTF; CDR3 DNA: TGTGCCATCAGTGAAGTGCCCCTTCCCCCTTTTAACTATGGCTACACCTTC
J gene: TRBJ1-3; D gene: -; clone size: -; V gene: TRBV7-3; CDR3 protein: CASSPGVKGNTIYF; CDR3 DNA: TGTGCCAGCAGCCCAGGGGTTAAAGGAAACACCATATATTTT
J gene: TRBJ1-3; D gene: -; clone size: -; V gene: TRBV6-1; CDR3 protein: CASRKGITGNTIYF; CDR3 DNA: TGTGCCAGCAGGAAGGGGATAACTGGAAACACCATATATTTT
J gene: TRBJ1-1; D gene: TRBD1; clone size: -; V gene: TRBV25-1; CDR3 protein: CASSARPGQPTVNTEAFF; CDR3 DNA: TGTGCCAGCAGTGCCCGCCCGGGACAGCCAACTGTAAACACTGAAGCTTTCTTT
J gene: TRBJ1-2; D gene: -; clone size: -; V gene: TRBV27; CDR3 protein: CASSSRTAINYGYTF; CDR3 DNA: TGTGCCAGCAGTTCCCGGACAGCTATTAACTATGGCTACACCTTC
J gene: TRBJ1-1; D gene: -; clone size: -; V gene: TRBV5-1; CDR3 protein: CASSPGPREAEAFF; CDR3 DNA: TGCGCCAGCAGCCCGGGCCCTAGGGAGGCTGAAGCTTTCTTT
J gene: TRBJ2-7; D gene: -; clone size: -; V gene: TRBV7-2; CDR3 protein: CASSRPGVDEQYF; CDR3 DNA: TGTGCCAGCAGCCGACCCGGGGTAGACGAGCAGTACTTC
J gene: TRBJ1-6; D gene: TRBD1; clone size: -; V gene: TRBV14; CDR3 protein: CASSQETGIPPLHF; CDR3 DNA: TGTGCCAGCAGCCAAGAGACAGGGATACCACCCCTCCACTTT
J gene: TRBJ2-1; D gene: TRBD2; clone size: -; V gene: TRBV19; CDR3 protein: CASSSGGAVKQFF; CDR3 DNA: TGTGCCAGTAGTAGCGGGGGGGCCGTAAAGCAGTTCTTC
J gene: TRBJ1-5; D gene: TRBD1; clone size: -; V gene: TRBV27; CDR3 protein: CASSTGGVQPQHF; CDR3 DNA: TGTGCCAGTTCGACAGGGGGTGTTCAGCCCCAGCATTTT
J gene: TRBJ2-7; D gene: -; clone size: -; V gene: TRBV6-5; CDR3 protein: CASSYSRAAYEQYF; CDR3 DNA: TGTGCCAGCAGTTACTCGAGGGCAGCCTACGAGCAGTACTTC
J gene: TRBJ2-7; D gene: -; clone size: -; V gene: TRBV7-9; CDR3 protein: CASNTDGLPPYEQYF; CDR3 DNA: TGTGCCAGCAACACCGACGGACTACCACCCTACGAGCAGTACTTC
J gene: TRBJ2-5; D gene: TRBD1; clone size: -; V gene: TRBV7-9; CDR3 protein: CASSLPPGTGEETQYF; CDR3 DNA: TGTGCCAGCAGCTTACCCCCCGGGACAGGGGAAGAGACCCAGTACTTC
J gene: TRBJ1-1; D gene: -; clone size: -; V gene: TRBV4-2; CDR3 protein: CASSQDFGGGTEAFF; CDR3 DNA: TGTGCCAGCAGCCAAGATTTCGGGGGTGGGACTGAAGCTTTCTTT
J gene: TRBJ2-7; D gene: -; clone size: -; V gene: TRBV9; CDR3 protein: CASSPKVGNEQYF; CDR3 DNA: TGTGCCAGCAGCCCGAAAGTGGGGAACGAGCAGTACTTC
J gene: TRBJ1-1; D gene: TRBD1; clone size: -; V gene: TRBV29-1; CDR3 protein: CSVPGQGNGHTEAFF; CDR3 DNA: TGCAGCGTACCCGGACAGGGGAACGGGCACACTGAAGCTTTCTTT
J gene: TRBJ2-1; D gene: TRBD2; clone size: -; V gene: TRBV2; CDR3 protein: CASSEWTSGSYNEQFF; CDR3 DNA: TGTGCCAGCAGTGAATGGACTAGCGGGTCCTACAATGAGCAGTTCTTC
J gene: TRBJ2-7; D gene: -; clone size: -; V gene: TRBV27; CDR3 protein: CASSLRALPAYEQYF; CDR3 DNA: TGTGCCAGCAGTTTAAGAGCTTTACCGGCCTACGAGCAGTACTTC
J gene: TRBJ2-1; D gene: TRBD1; clone size: -; V gene: TRBV15; CDR3 protein: CATSRQTGWYNEQFF; CDR3 DNA: TGTGCCACCAGCAGACAGACAGGGTGGTACAATGAGCAGTTCTTC
J gene: TRBJ1-3; D gene: -; clone size: -; V gene: TRBV5-1; CDR3 protein: CASPGNTIYF; CDR3 DNA: TGCGCCAGTCCTGGAAACACCATATATTTT
J gene: TRBJ2-5; D gene: -; clone size: -; V gene: TRBV7-3; CDR3 protein: CASSRGRGETQYF; CDR3 DNA: TGTGCCAGCAGCAGGGGAAGGGGAGAGACCCAGTACTTC
J gene: TRBJ1-6; D gene: -; clone size: -; V gene: TRBV5-1; CDR3 protein: CASSFGGRTESPLHF; CDR3 DNA: TGCGCCAGCAGCTTCGGGGGAAGGACGGAATCACCCCTCCACTTT
J gene: TRBJ2-3; D gene: TRBD2; clone size: once; V gene: TRBV6-6; CDR3 protein: CASSRSGGKRTDTQYF; CDR3 DNA: TGTGCCAGCAGTAGATCCGGGGGGAAACGCACAGATACGCAGTATTTT
J gene: TRBJ2-5; D gene: TRBD1; clone size: -; V gene: TRBV28; CDR3 protein: CASSLSTGQAQYF; CDR3 DNA: TGTGCCAGCAGTTTATCGACAGGGCAAGCTCAGTACTTC
J gene: TRBJ2-1; D gene: -; clone size: -; V gene: TRBV7-8; CDR3 protein: CASISQGYNEQFF; CDR3 DNA: TGTGCCAGCATTTCTCAGGGTTACAATGAGCAGTTCTTC
J gene: TRBJ2-7; D gene: -; clone size: once; V gene: TRBV30; CDR3 protein: CAWTESYEQYF; CDR3 DNA: TGTGCCTGGACAGAATCTTACGAGCAGTACTTC
J gene: TRBJ1-1; D gene: -; clone size: once; V gene: TRBV6-5; CDR3 protein: CASAPGVLAEAFF; CDR3 DNA: TGTGCCAGCGCGCCGGGGGTCCTGGCTGAAGCTTTCTTT
J gene: TRBJ1-2; D gene: -; clone size: -; V gene: TRBV19; CDR3 protein: CASGDYGYTF; CDR3 DNA: TGTGCCAGTGGGGACTATGGCTACACCTTC
J gene: TRBJ2-7; D gene: TRBD1; clone size: -; V gene: TRBV6-5; CDR3 protein: CATLTDTGGLYEQYF; CDR3 DNA: TGTGCCACCCTCACAGACACAGGGGGCCTATACGAGCAGTACTTC
J gene: TRBJ1-2; D gene: TRBD1; clone size: -; V gene: TRBV25-1; CDR3 protein: CASSPSGTGDYGYTF; CDR3 DNA: TGTGCCAGCAGTCCTTCCGGGACAGGGGACTATGGCTACACCTTC
J gene: TRBJ2-7; D gene: TRBD1; clone size: -; V gene: TRBV19; CDR3 protein: CASSTTGTGTYEQYF; CDR3 DNA: TGTGCCAGTAGTACGACCGGGACAGGGACCTACGAGCAGTACTTC
J gene: TRBJ1-5; D gene: -; clone size: -; V gene: TRBV19; CDR3 protein: CASKHLTNQPQHF; CDR3 DNA: TGTGCCAGTAAACATCTGACTAATCAGCCCCAGCATTTT
J gene: TRBJ2-3; D gene: TRBD2; clone size: -; V gene: TRBV2; CDR3 protein: CASSNSGGSTDTQYF; CDR3 DNA: TGTGCCAGCAGCAATAGCGGGGGGAGCACAGATACGCAGTATTTT
J gene: TRBJ1-2; D gene: -; clone size: once; V gene: TRBV6-6; CDR3 protein: CASSRDPTTSGYGYTF; CDR3 DNA: TGTGCCAGCAGCCGGGACCCAACCACCTCCGGGTATGGCTACACCTTC
J gene: TRBJ1-6; D gene: -; clone size: -; V gene: TRBV6-6; CDR3 protein: CASGTDPVCLHF; CDR3 DNA: TGTGCCAGCGGCACTGACCCGGTGTGCCTCCACTTT
J gene: TRBJ1-2; D gene: -; clone size: -; V gene: TRBV7-2; CDR3 protein: CASSLDVTALENYGYTF; CDR3 DNA: TGTGCCAGCAGCTTAGACGTTACCGCACTTGAAAACTATGGCTACACCTTC
J gene: TRBJ1-1; D gene: TRBD1; clone size: once; V gene: TRBV6-1; CDR3 protein: CASSGKTGKAFF; CDR3 DNA: TGTGCCAGCAGTGGGAAGACAGGGAAAGCTTTCTTT
J gene: TRBJ1-5; D gene: TRBD1; clone size: -; V gene: TRBV10-1; CDR3 protein: CARGQEYQPQHF; CDR3 DNA: TGCGCCAGAGGACAGGAATATCAGCCCCAGCATTTT
J gene: TRBJ2-7; D gene: TRBD1; clone size: once; V gene: TRBV4-1; CDR3 protein: CASSQEKRTGGFYEQYF; CDR3 DNA: TGCGCCAGCAGCCAAGAAAAACGGACAGGGGGTTTCTACGAGCAGTACTTC
J gene: TRBJ2-7; D gene: -; clone size: -; V gene: TRBV5-1; CDR3 protein: CASSLFSGQYEQYF; CDR3 DNA: TGCGCCAGCAGCTTGTTCTCAGGGCAGTACGAGCAGTACTTC
J gene: TRBJ2-3; D gene: TRBD2; clone size: -; V gene: TRBV6-4; CDR3 protein: CASSAGGSGTDTQYF; CDR3 DNA: TGTGCCAGCAGTGCCGGGGGGAGTGGTACAGATACGCAGTATTTT